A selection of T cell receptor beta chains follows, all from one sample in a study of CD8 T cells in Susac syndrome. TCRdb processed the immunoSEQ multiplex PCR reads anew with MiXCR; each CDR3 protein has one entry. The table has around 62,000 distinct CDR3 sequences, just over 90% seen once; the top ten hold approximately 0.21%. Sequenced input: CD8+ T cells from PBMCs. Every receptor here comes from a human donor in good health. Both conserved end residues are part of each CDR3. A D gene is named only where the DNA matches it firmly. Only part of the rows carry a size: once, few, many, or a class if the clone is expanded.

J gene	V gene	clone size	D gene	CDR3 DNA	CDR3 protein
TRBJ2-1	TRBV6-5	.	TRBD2	TGTGCCAGCAGTTTCTCACATTTGACTAGCGGGGGGGCCAATGAGCAGTTCTTC	CASSFSHLTSGGANEQFF
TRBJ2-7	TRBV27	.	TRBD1	TGTGCCAGCAGTTGGACAGGGGCGACCTACGAGCAGTACTTC	CASSWTGATYEQYF
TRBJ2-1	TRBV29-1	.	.	TGCAGCGTTGTAGGGGGGTCCTACAATGAGCAGTTCTTC	CSVVGGSYNEQFF
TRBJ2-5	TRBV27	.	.	TGTGCCACCCAAGGGAGGACAGACAGTTTGGGGACCCAGTACTTC	CATQGRTDSLGTQYF
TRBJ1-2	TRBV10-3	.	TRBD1	TGTGCCTCCAAGGACAGGGACAACTATGGCTACACCTTC	CASKDRDNYGYTF
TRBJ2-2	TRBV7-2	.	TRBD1	TGTGCCAGCAGCTTAGCGCAGGCAGGGGGCGCTTACGCCGGGGAGCTGTTTTTT	CASSLAQAGGAYAGELFF
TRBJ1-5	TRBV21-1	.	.	TGTGCCAGCCAATCGGGGCGCGGCAATCAGCCCCAGCATTTT	CASQSGRGNQPQHF
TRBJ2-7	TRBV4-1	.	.	TGCGCCAGCAGCCCTGTGCTATTGGGGGAGCAGTACTTC	CASSPVLLGEQYF
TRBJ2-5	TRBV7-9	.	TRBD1	TGTGCCAGCAGCACCGTCCGGGACAGGGAAGAGACCCAGTACTTC	CASSTVRDREETQYF
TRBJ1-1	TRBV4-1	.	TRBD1	TGCGCCAGCAGCCAAGAGTCACCAGTACGGGGACAGGGGGCGATTAGGATGAACACTGAAGCTTTCTTT	CASSQESPVRGQGAIRMNTEAFF
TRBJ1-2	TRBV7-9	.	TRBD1	TGTGCCAGCAGCTTAGGGACAGGATTTCTGTATGGCTACACCTTC	CASSLGTGFLYGYTF
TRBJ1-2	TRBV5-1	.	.	TGCGCCAGCAGCTTAAGGGACCTGCCCGGTGGCTACACCTTC	CASSLRDLPGGYTF
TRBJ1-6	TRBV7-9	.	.	TGTGCCAGCAGCTGGCTCTTCCGGGGGAGTCGGAATTCACCCCTCCACTTT	CASSWLFRGSRNSPLHF
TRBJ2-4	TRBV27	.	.	TGTGCCAGCGGTTCGACTGGGGACCAAAACGGGAACATTCAGTACTTC	CASGSTGDQNGNIQYF
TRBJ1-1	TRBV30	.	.	TGTGCCTGGAGTCGAGACCTGAACACTGAAGCTTTCTTT	CAWSRDLNTEAFF
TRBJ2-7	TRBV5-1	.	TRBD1	TGCGCCAGCAGCTTGCTCCAGGTGACAGGGGACCACGAGCAGTACTTC	CASSLLQVTGDHEQYF
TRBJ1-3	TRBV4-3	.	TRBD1	TGCGCCAGCAGCCAAGGGATACAGGGGGTTGAAGGAAACACCATATATTTT	CASSQGIQGVEGNTIYF
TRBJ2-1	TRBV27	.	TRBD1	TGTGCCAGCAGTATTACCTACAGGGGGCGAGGCAATGAGCAGTTCTTC	CASSITYRGRGNEQFF
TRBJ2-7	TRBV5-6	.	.	TGTGCCAGCAGCTTGACTTATCCGGGGGCGATTCACGAGCAGTACTTC	CASSLTYPGAIHEQYF
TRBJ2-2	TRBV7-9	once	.	TGTGCCAGCAGCTTAGGAGGCAGTAACACCGGGGAGCTGTTTTTT	CASSLGGSNTGELFF
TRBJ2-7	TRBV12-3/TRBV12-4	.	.	TGTGCCAGCAGTTCAGGGGCCGGAGCCTACGAGCAGTACTTC	CASSSGAGAYEQYF
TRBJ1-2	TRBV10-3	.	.	TGTGCCATCAGTGAGGGCAGGACGAACTATGGCTACACCTTC	CAISEGRTNYGYTF
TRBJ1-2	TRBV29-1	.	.	TGCAGCGTGGCCCCTCTGGGAAACTATGGCTACACCTTC	CSVAPLGNYGYTF
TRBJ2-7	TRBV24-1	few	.	TGTGCCACCAGTGATCCCGAGGGATCCTACGAGCAGTACTTC	CATSDPEGSYEQYF
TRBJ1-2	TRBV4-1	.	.	TGCGCCAGCAGCCAAGATTTCGGGTTGGATGGCTACACCTTC	CASSQDFGLDGYTF
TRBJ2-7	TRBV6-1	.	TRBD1	TGTGCCAGCGCATACGAGGGGACAGGTGGCTACGAGCAGTACTTC	CASAYEGTGGYEQYF
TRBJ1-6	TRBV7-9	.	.	TGTGCCAGCAGCGGGGGGGACGGTTTTGAAAATTCACCCCTCCACTTT	CASSGGDGFENSPLHF
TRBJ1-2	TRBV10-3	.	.	TGTGCCATCAGTGAGACCCGAGGAGGTTCTAACTATGGCTACACCTTC	CAISETRGGSNYGYTF
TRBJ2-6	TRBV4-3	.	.	TGCGCCAGCAGCCCACGGAACTCTGGGGCCAACGTCCTGACTTTC	CASSPRNSGANVLTF
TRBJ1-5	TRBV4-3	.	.	TGCGCCAGCAGCCAGGGGACGGGTAGCAATCAGCCCCAGCATTTT	CASSQGTGSNQPQHF
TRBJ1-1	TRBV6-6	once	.	TGTGCCAGCAGCCCGACAGCCCGCACGGAAGCTTTCTTT	CASSPTARTEAFF
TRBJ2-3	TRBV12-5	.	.	TGTGCTAGCGAGGGGCTTTCAGATACGCAGTATTTT	CASEGLSDTQYF
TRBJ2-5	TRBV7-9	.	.	TGTGCCAGCAGTCCAACGCTTCAAGCGGGCGGGCAAGAGACCCAGTACTTC	CASSPTLQAGGQETQYF
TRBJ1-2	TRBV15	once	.	TGTGCCACCAGCAGAGCCCGGGGAGCTAACTATGGCTACACCTTC	CATSRARGANYGYTF
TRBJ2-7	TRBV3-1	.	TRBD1	TGTGCCAGCACCCCCGGACAGGGGGCCTACGAGCAGTACTTC	CASTPGQGAYEQYF
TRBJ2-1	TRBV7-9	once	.	TGTGCCAGCAGCCAGGGTGATGAGCAGTTCTTC	CASSQGDEQFF
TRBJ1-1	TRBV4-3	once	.	TGCGCCAGCAGCCAAGGGTACAGGGCGACCACTGAAGCTTTCTTT	CASSQGYRATTEAFF